This passage covers 28 T cell receptor beta chains from one sample sequenced in a study of liver allograft versus peripheral blood T cells. At the level of the study: Liver transplant recipients had T cell receptor repertoires compared between transplanted liver and peripheral blood.

Via MiXCR, TCRdb re-called the reads, giving one row per CDR3 protein. The sample includes around 2,500 distinct CDR3 sequences, around 15% seen only once; the top ten take over 25%. The receptors come from a human patient who had a liver transplant. Certain T cells may be donor cells from the graft.

This clonotype rates as large. This chain links TRBV19 with TRBJ1-4, with D possibly being TRBD1 (6 bases). The germline gives CDR1 LNHDA, CDR2 SQIVND (reference sequence). Trimming removed 7 bases from V and 3 bases from J, with 15 bases in between. CDR3 size: 15 residues. CDR3: CASTGGARANEKLFF. As DNA, the CDR3 is TGTGCCAGTACGGGGGGGGCGCGAGCTAATGAAAAACTGTTTTTT.

This clonotype is labeled as medium-sized. The chain has TRBV10-3 and TRBJ1-4; D perhaps matches TRBD1 (6 bases). CDR3 size: 14 residues. Germline assignment: CDR1 ENHRY and CDR2 SYGVKD. V lost 10 bases and J 5 bases, leaving 17 bases between the germline ends. The CDR3 DNA is TGTGCCACCATGGAAACAGGGAGCAATGAAAAACTGTTTTTT. It codes for CATMETGSNEKLFF.

The chain recombines TRBV10-1 with TRBJ1-1; tentatively, D is TRBD1 (6 bases). The V end was cut by 2 bases, the J end by 6 bases, with 13 bases between. The germline V gene encodes CDR1 WNHNN and CDR2 SYGVQD (reference sequence). This CDR3 region has 14 residues. DNA of the CDR3: TGCGCCAGCAGTGAGGCAAACAGGGACGCTGAAGCTTTCTTT. Translated: CASSEANRDAEAFF.

This clonotype showed up just a few times. A single base separates this from a much larger clone, so it may be a read error. The chain is built from TRBV20-1 and TRBJ2-7; TRBD1 might be the D (5 bases). V lost 4 bases and J lost 1, with 11 bases in between. From germline, CDR1 is DFQATT and CDR2 SNEGSKA (reference sequence). This CDR3 spans 13 amino acids. The CDR3 region has the DNA TGCAGTGCTATGGGGCGCCAGTCCTACGAGCAGTACTTC. Its translation is CSAMGRQSYEQYF.

This sequence joins TRBV27 and TRBJ2-3; D tentatively reads TRBD1 or TRBD2 (6 bases each). The germline gives CDR1 MNHEY, CDR2 SMNVEV (reference sequence). This CDR3 contains 16 residues. V shed 5 bases and J shed 6 bases, with 21 bases lying between them. The CDR3, as DNA: TGTGCCAGCAGTCCCCTAGGGTGGGGGGCTGGTGATACGCAGTATTTT. The encoded protein is CASSPLGWGAGDTQYF.

The chain links TRBV27 to TRBJ1-1; D may be TRBD1 (6 bases). Trimming took 0 bases from V and 5 from J, leaving 10 bases between them. Germline CDR1 reads MNHEY; CDR2 reads SMNVEV (reference sequence). The CDR3 is 14 amino acids. The CDR3, as DNA: TGTGCCAGCAGTTTATCAGGGGGTAAGACTGAAGCTTTCTTT. Its translation is CASSLSGGKTEAFF.

By its share, this clonotype is medium-sized (0.01 to 0.1%). The J gene is TRBJ1-2, the V gene TRBV5-6; a weak D match, TRBD1 (5 bases). The CDR3 is 13 residues long. Per the germline V gene, CDR1 is SGHDT and CDR2 is YYEEEE. Trimming stripped 0 bases from V and 8 bases from J, with 11 bases between. The CDR3 DNA sequence: TGTGCCAGCAGCTTGGCTGGAGGGGACGGCTACACCTTC. Protein: CASSLAGGDGYTF.

In its sample, this clonotype ranks as medium-sized. V and J are TRBV5-5 and TRBJ1-2; 7 positions match TRBD1. The germline CDR1 and CDR2 sequences are SGHKS and YYEKEE (reference sequence). The V and J ends lost 2 bases and 2 bases, in that order; junction bases with no gene match: 15. CDR3 size: 18 residues. The DNA of the CDR3 is TGTGCCAGCAGCTTAGAACAGGGGAAGGACTACTACAACTATGGCTACACCTTC. It yields the protein CASSLEQGKDYYNYGYTF.

Comment on this clonotype: One base away lies a much larger clone, so this may be a sequencing read error. V and J are TRBV18 and TRBJ2-6; 11 bases line up with TRBD1. The CDR3 is 17 residues long. Germline V gene data show CDR1 as KGHSH and CDR2 as LQKENI. The CDR3 region has the DNA TGTGTCAGCTCACCGGACAGGGGGCGGTCTGGGGCCAACGTCCTGACTTTC. Protein: CVSSPDRGRSGANVLTF.

This clonotype is labeled medium-sized (0.01 to 0.1%). The rearrangement uses TRBV27 and TRBJ2-2; 8 nucleotides agree with TRBD1. J gave up 4 bases and V 10 bases, and 8 bases lay outside the gene matches. Germline loops: CDR1 MNHEY, CDR2 SMNVEV (reference sequence). The CDR3 length is 14 residues. The CDR3 reads CAIRQGRFTGELFF. CDR3 nucleotides: TGTGCCATCAGACAGGGGAGATTCACCGGGGAGCTGTTTTTT.

This clonotype rates as medium-sized. The rearrangement links TRBV5-5 to TRBJ1-2; TRBD1 is a possible D gene (6 bases). CDR3 length: 15 residues. V lost 2 bases and J 4 bases, leaving 15 bases between the germline ends. The V gene's germline CDR1 is SGHKS and CDR2 YYEKEE (reference sequence). In DNA, the CDR3 is TGTGCCAGCAGCTTAACCGGGGGCGCACGCTATGGCTACACCTTC. This sequence encodes CASSLTGGARYGYTF.

This clonotype is medium-sized within its sample. The chain recombines TRBV30 with TRBJ1-3; TRBD1 might be the D (6 bases). V shed 1 base and J shed 3 bases, with 16 bases lying between them. Germline V gene sequence: CDR1 GTSNPN, CDR2 SVGIG (reference sequence). CDR3 size: 16 residues. The CDR3 sequence is CAWSALLGGYGNTIYF. The DNA for the CDR3 is TGTGCCTGGAGTGCCCTATTGGGGGGCTATGGAAACACCATATATTTT. Using reference TRBV30 and TRBJ1-3 for the parts outside the CDR3, the full variable domain is SQTIHQWPATLVQPVGSPLSLECTVEGTSNPNLYWYRQAAGRGLQLLFYSVGIGQISSEVPQNLSASRPQDRQFILSSKKLLLSDSGFYLCAWSALLGGYGNTIYFGEGSWLTVV.

This clonotype is labeled medium-sized (0.01 to 0.1%). The CDR3, as DNA: TGTGCCAGCAGCCAAGATTACGGGACCGAGACCCTTACCGGGGAGCTGTTTTTT. Translated: CASSQDYGTETLTGELFF. The rearrangement links TRBV3-2 to TRBJ2-2; the table's TRBD1 call for D was not verified on the DNA. TRBV3-2 is listed as a pseudogene. The CDR3 is made up of 18 amino acids.

By its share, this clonotype is medium-sized (0.01 to 0.1%). The chain has TRBV6-5 and TRBJ2-7; D uncertain. This CDR3 has 11 amino acids. The V gene's germline CDR1 is MNHEY and CDR2 SVGAGI. Between the trimmed V and J ends, which lost 5 bases and 2 bases, there was a span of 4 bases. The DNA of the CDR3 is TGTGCCAGCAGTGACCCCTACGAGCAGTACTTC. Protein sequence: CASSDPYEQYF.

This clonotype counts as medium-sized (0.01 to 0.1%). This rearrangement joins TRBV25-1 to TRBJ2-7, with D unclear. V lost 8 bases, J lost 6 bases, and 14 bases lay in between. This CDR3 has 12 residues. Per the germline V gene, CDR1 is MGHDK and CDR2 is SYGVNS. The CDR3 loop reads CASRARTREQYF. The CDR3 DNA reads as TGTGCCAGCCGAGCCCGGACGCGCGAGCAGTACTTC.

Comments on this clonotype: This likely reflects a read error, since a far larger clone is one base away. The J gene is TRBJ1-3, the V gene TRBV10-3; D unclear. The CDR3 runs to 14 residues. Germline values: CDR1 ENHRY, CDR2 SYGVKD. CDR3 protein: CASSEAISGITIYF. The CDR3 region has the DNA TGTGCCAGCAGTGAGGCCATCTCTGGAATCACCATATATTTT.

This chain links TRBV27 with TRBJ1-1; 7 bases line up with TRBD1. V shed 8 bases, J shed 12 bases, and the junction held 9 bases outside the gene matches. CDR1 MNHEY and CDR2 SMNVEV come from the germline V gene (reference sequence). This CDR3 comprises 11 residues. The CDR3 sequence: CASGLQGITFF. The CDR3 nucleotides read TGTGCCAGCGGACTACAGGGGATAACTTTCTTT.

Judged by abundance, this clonotype is medium-sized. The chain carries TRBV27 and TRBJ1-6, with D hard to call. Germline values: CDR1 MNHEY, CDR2 SMNVEV (reference sequence). The V end was cut by 6 bases, the J end by 6 bases, with 12 bases between. This CDR3 has 14 residues. Written as DNA, the CDR3 is TGTGCCAGCAGCCAGGAAGCTCGTAATTCACCCCTCCACTTT. It specifies CASSQEARNSPLHF.

This clonotype is medium-sized within its sample. V gene TRBV12-5 combines with J gene TRBJ1-2; D possibly corresponds to TRBD1 (5 bases). CDR1 and CDR2 from the germline V gene are LGHNT and FRNRAP. V shed 5 bases and J shed 0 bases, with 13 bases lying between them. This CDR3 has 15 residues. The CDR3 loop reads CASGPGTGANYGYTF. CDR3 nucleotide sequence: TGTGCTAGTGGTCCGGGGACCGGAGCTAACTATGGCTACACCTTC.

This clonotype is classed as medium-sized. This chain links TRBV6-5 with TRBJ1-1; D is possibly TRBD1 (6 bases). This CDR3 has 16 residues. Germline V gene data show CDR1 as MNHEY and CDR2 as SVGAGI. V shed 1 base and J shed 4 bases, with 16 bases lying between them. CDR3: CASSYWVAGGGTEAFF. CDR3 nucleotide sequence: TGTGCCAGCAGTTACTGGGTGGCTGGGGGCGGCACTGAAGCTTTCTTT.

Within the sample, this clonotype is medium-sized. The J gene is TRBJ1-1, the V gene TRBV30; TRBD1 might be the D (5 bases). Trimming took 4 bases from V and 7 from J, leaving 13 bases between them. Germline CDR1 reads GTSNPN; CDR2 reads SVGIG (reference sequence). The CDR3 consists of 12 residues. The CDR3 nucleotides are TGTGCCTGGAAGGTAAAGGGGCTTGAAGCTTTCTTT. Residues: CAWKVKGLEAFF.

By frequency in the sample, this clonotype is medium-sized. The V and J genes are TRBV27 and TRBJ2-2, with TRBD1 as a possible D gene (6 bases). There are 14 residues in the CDR3. Germline V gives CDR1 MNHEY, CDR2 SMNVEV (reference sequence). Trimming removed 9 bases from V and 1 base from J, with 12 bases in between. The DNA of the CDR3 is TGTGCCAGTACAGGGATATGGAACACCGGGGAGCTGTTTTTT. Translating it yields CASTGIWNTGELFF.

The chain employs TRBV18 and TRBJ1-1; TRBD1 agrees at 10 bases. The CDR3 totals 14 residues. Germline-derived CDR1 and CDR2 are KGHSH and LQKENI. V was pared by 10 bases and J by 1 base, with 6 bases of the junction left unmatched. CDR3 coding DNA: TGTGCCACCATGACAGGGGGCCGGAACACTGAAGCTTTCTTT. As protein: CATMTGGRNTEAFF.

A note on this clonotype: A much larger clone is a single base away; this may be a read error. V and J are TRBV7-9 and TRBJ2-1, with TRBD2 as a possible D gene (5 bases). The CDR3 contains 12 residues. Germline V lookup: CDR1 SEHNR, CDR2 FQNEAQ (reference sequence). Between the trimmed V and J ends, which lost 5 bases and 10 bases, there was a span of 12 bases. The CDR3 DNA reads as TGTGCCAGCAGCCCCCTGGGAGACGAGCAGTTCTTC. The encoded protein is CASSPLGDEQFF.

This clonotype was counted ten times or more. The V and J genes are TRBV3-1 and TRBJ1-1; 9 bases line up with TRBD1. Germline V gene lookup returns CDR1 LGHDT and CDR2 YNNKEL (reference sequence). The CDR3 has 18 amino acids. J lost 4 bases, V lost 3 bases, and 15 bases had no gene match. Written as DNA, the CDR3 is TGTGCCAGCAGCCAGGGCGACAGGGGGATCAGGAGGAGCACTGAAGCTTTCTTT. Encoded protein: CASSQGDRGIRRSTEAFF. Full variable domain (missing parts from reference TRBV3-1 and TRBJ1-1): DTAVSQTPKYLVTQMGNDKSIKCEQNLGHDTMYWYKQDSKKFLKIMFSYNNKELIINETVPNRFSPKSPDKAHLNLHINSLELGDSAVYFCASSQGDRGIRRSTEAFFGQGTRLTVV.

This clonotype was seen ten or more times. The chain combines TRBV6-5 with TRBJ2-3; 7 positions match TRBD2. The V segment lost 2 bases and the J segment 1 base; nucleotides outside the gene matches: 0. Germline V CDR1 and CDR2: MNHEY, SVGAGI. The CDR3 contains 14 residues. For the CDR3, the DNA is TGTGCCAGCAGTTACCTAGCGGGCACAGATACGCAGTATTTT. Protein product: CASSYLAGTDTQYF.

This clonotype has a count of ten or more. The gene calls are TRBV20-1 and TRBJ1-1; 9 bases fit TRBD1. From germline, CDR1 is DFQATT and CDR2 SNEGSKA (reference sequence). V gave up 0 bases and J gave up 7 bases; unmatched junction bases: 9. CDR3 length: 15 amino acids. DNA for the CDR3: TGCAGTGCTAGAGATGGGGACTGGACAGGGGATGAAGCTTTCTTT. Its translation is CSARDGDWTGDEAFF.

By sample fraction, this clonotype is medium-sized. The chain recombines TRBV6-5 with TRBJ1-2; D ambiguous. Trimming removed 1 base at V and 7 bases at J, with 4 bases between. The CDR3 runs to 11 residues. The germline CDR1 and CDR2 sequences are MNHEY and SVGAGI. CDR3 residues: CASSYWGGYTF. The CDR3 bases are TGTGCCAGCAGTTACTGGGGTGGCTACACCTTC.